This entry concerns a single T cell receptor (beta chain). What it recognizes is unknown. This entry belongs to a study of cytotoxic CD8 clonotypes in ibrutinib-treated CLL. About the research overall: Responses: around 25 partial, 2 complete; after median approximately 68 months, about 15 stayed remitted, roughly 12 progressed. A median around twelve months of treatment, range 6 to 36, preceded the collection of response samples. Study-level results: Exceeding age-matched healthy donors, baseline clonality also tracked the counts of circulating CD8+ T cells. Whereas clonality rose at ibrutinib response, it declined toward baseline at progression.

Germline V gene sequence: CDR1 SGHDN, CDR2 FVKESK. This CDR3 has 16 residues. V lost 1 base, J lost 3 bases, and 15 bases lay in between. Assay: immunoSEQ multiplex PCR; the TCRdb copy retains only in-frame clones and omits some. The table has hundreds of thousands of clones, around four fifths seen once. The sequence was obtained from a human donor with chronic lymphocytic leukemia. This material consisted of PBMCs, taken before ibrutinib treatment. The chain combines TRBV14 with TRBJ1-1; no clear D. The CDR3 region has the DNA TGTGCCAGCAGCCAAGTCTCTGGAAGGGTTGACACTGAAGCTTTCTTT. Encoded protein: CASSQVSGRVDTEAFF.